This T cell receptor (beta chain) was observed in a study of graft-versus-host responses after intestinal transplantation. The overall study: The whole recipient group had anti-thymocyte globulin induction followed by tacrolimus and steroids for roughly three years.

Profiled with immunoSEQ multiplex PCR; TCRdb holds only in-frame clones, not every one. The table has roughly 18,000 clones, around 93% seen once. Notes on the study in general: There was an association between peak levels of circulating GvH clones and early post-transplant HvG declines. The presence of high graft-versus-host to host-versus-graft clonal ratios in allografts characterized patients with graft-donor T cell macrochimerism. Among recipient marrow samples, GvH clones were found; some appeared first in ileum or blood.

Germline loops: CDR1 SGHRS, CDR2 YFSETQ. The CDR3 has 16 amino acids. Trimming stripped 4 bases from V and 3 bases from J, with 19 bases between. As regards this clone: Its target is unknown.

This specimen was PBMCs, taken 23 days after intestinal transplant. The chain carries TRBV5-1 and TRBJ1-1; D gene uncertain. This receptor was obtained from a human patient who received an intestinal transplant, so some T cells may come from the graft donor. CDR3 sequence: CASSLDSAGGDTEAFF. CDR3 DNA sequence: TGCGCCAGCAGCCTAGACTCAGCAGGCGGTGACACTGAAGCTTTCTTT.